These 16 T cell receptor beta chains share one sample of origin, sequenced in a study of tissue T cells after allogeneic stem cell transplantation. Clones were read by immunoSEQ multiplex PCR, and TCRdb kept only the in-frame ones, dropping some. This table has over 40,000 clones, roughly 73% appearing once. Sequenced: sorted cells pooled from one or two spleens. These receptors were taken from a pool of C57BL/6 mice in good health.

Concerning this clone: Here the gene names and germline are mouse. The CDR3 extends 1 residue past the end of the read, so its final part is completed from the germline J gene. This chain joins TRBV31 and TRBJ1-1; a weak D match, TRBD1 (6 bases). The CDR3 is 14 residues long. Germline CDR1 and CDR2: GKSSPN and SITVG. With 2 bases removed from V and 3 bases from J, the gap between germline ends came to 13 bases. The part of the CDR3 DNA that was read is TGTGCCTGGAGTTTCAGGGGAGGAGACACAGAAGTCTTC. Amino acid sequence: CAWSFRGGDTEVF. The whole CDR3 is CAWSFRGGDTEVFF.

Note on this clone: Germline and genes: mouse. The read is 1 residue too short to cover the CDR3 end, so that end is filled in from the germline J gene. This chain joins TRBV26 and TRBJ2-5, with D perhaps TRBD1 (7 bases). The length of the CDR3 is 15 residues. The V end was cut by 0 bases, the J end by 8 bases, with 15 bases between. Germline V lookup: CDR1 KGHPV, CDR2 FQNQEV (reference sequence). The CDR3 loop is CASSLSVGGAGTQYF. CDR3 bases read: TGTGCCAGCAGTCTGTCGGTAGGGGGCGCCGGCACCCAGTAC.

Worth noting for this clone: Gene names are the mouse ones. The sequenced fragment ends 1 residue before the CDR3 boundary, so the rest is inferred from the germline J gene. This chain uses TRBV16 with TRBJ2-5; no definite D call. The CDR3 is 14 amino acids. The V end was cut by 5 bases, the J end by 6 bases, with 15 bases between. Germline CDR1 reads SGHSA; CDR2 reads FRNQAP. CDR3 amino acids: CASSTSGVGDTQYF. The CDR3 bases that were read are TGTGCAAGCAGCACCTCCGGGGTTGGGGACACCCAGTAC.

A word on this clone: Each gene name is a mouse one. From the germline J gene comes the end of the CDR3, since the read stops 1 residue before it. This chain connects TRBV29 to TRBJ2-5; D may be TRBD1 (6 bases). The CDR3 loop spans 14 amino acids. CDR1 MSHET and CDR2 SYDVDS come from the germline V gene. Trimming shortened V by 3 bases and J by 6 bases, and 13 bases separated the two germline ends. CDR3 amino acids: CASSFYRVRDTQYF. The CDR3 DNA, read in part, is TGTGCTAGCAGTTTCTACAGGGTACGCGACACCCAGTAC.

Regarding this clone: The germline and genes are mouse ones. The read ends 1 residue early relative to the CDR3; the germline J gene fills the gap. The V call is TRBV13-3, the J call TRBJ2-3, with D possibly matching TRBD1 (5 bases). Trimming took 5 bases from V and 3 from J, leaving 7 bases between them. The germline V gene has CDR1 NNHDY and CDR2 SYVADS. This CDR3 is 12 amino acids long. Incomplete CDR3 DNA: TGTGCCAGCAGCAGACAGGCAGAAACGCTGTAT. Protein: CASSRQAETLY. The CDR3 in its entirety is CASSRQAETLYF.

Note on this clone: The germline and genes are mouse ones. The CDR3 end lies 1 residue beyond the end of the read and is filled in from the germline J gene. Other DNA sequences within the sample encode an identical CDR3. The chain combines TRBV19 with TRBJ2-2; D is possibly TRBD2 (6 bases). V gave up 1 base and J gave up 2 bases, with 12 bases separating them. Per the germline V gene, CDR1 is FNHDT and CDR2 is SITEND (reference sequence). The CDR3 extends over 16 amino acids. CDR3 DNA (partial): TGTGCCAGCAGTATACCCCCTGGGGCGAACACCGGGCAGCTCTAC. As protein: CASSIPPGANTGQLY. The complete CDR3 reads CASSIPPGANTGQLYF.

Regarding this clone: The genes and germline here are from mouse. The CDR3 end falls 1 residue outside the read, so it is completed with the germline J gene. This chain joins TRBV14 and TRBJ1-4, with D maybe TRBD1 (6 bases). This CDR3 is 13 amino acids long. The V and J ends lost 1 base and 6 bases respectively, with 7 bases between them. CDR1 is SGHDT and CDR2 is FRDEAV in the germline V gene. CDR3: CASSFAGDERLFF. The sequenced CDR3 bases are TGTGCCAGCAGTTTCGCAGGGGACGAAAGATTATTT.

Details on this clone: Gene labels here are mouse ones. The read stops 1 residue short of the end of the CDR3; the missing end is completed from the germline J gene. The V and J genes are TRBV29 and TRBJ2-5, with 8 bases matching TRBD1. The CDR3 runs 14 residues. The germline V gene has CDR1 MSHET and CDR2 SYDVDS. Trimming at V came to 6 bases and at J to 2 bases, leaving 4 bases not matched to a gene. This CDR3 reads CASRDREAQDTQYF. CDR3 bases read: TGTGCTAGCAGGGACAGGGAGGCCCAAGACACCCAGTAC.

Note on this clone: Any gene name here is a mouse gene name. CDR3 DNA, as far as it was read: TGTGCCAGCAGCCACACAGGGGTTGAACAGTAC. This sequence encodes CASSHTGVEQY. The CDR3 in full is CASSHTGVEQYF. The chain combines TRBV4 with TRBJ2-7; 7 nucleotides match TRBD1. The read ends 1 residue shy of where the CDR3 ends; the end is completed using the germline J gene. J was trimmed by 6 bases and V by 5 bases; bases with no gene match: 4. The germline V gene encodes CDR1 LGHDT and CDR2 YNNKQL (reference sequence). The CDR3 runs to 12 residues.

Of note for this clone: These gene names are mouse names. The read ends 1 residue before the CDR3 terminus; that terminus is restored from the germline J gene. The rearrangement joins TRBV13-2 to TRBJ2-3; TRBD2 matches 11 bases. The CDR3 loop spans 16 amino acids. Unmatched junction bases numbered 3, after V lost 3 bases and J lost 0 bases. Germline V gene data show CDR1 as NNHNN and CDR2 as SYGAGS (reference sequence). The part of the CDR3 DNA that was read is TGTGCCAGCGGTGGGGACTGGGGGCTTAGTGCAGAAACGCTGTAT. Translation gives CASGGDWGLSAETLY. The full CDR3 reads CASGGDWGLSAETLYF.

With respect to this clone: The listed genes are named as in mouse. The read ends 1 residue early relative to the CDR3; the germline J gene fills the gap. The chain has TRBV19 and TRBJ2-4, with D perhaps matching TRBD1 (6 bases). The CDR3 covers 14 residues. Germline CDR1 and CDR2: FNHDT and SITEND (reference sequence). With 4 bases removed from V and 0 bases from J, the gap between germline ends came to 9 bases. The CDR3 region is CASSWDNSQNTLYF. The CDR3 bases that were read are TGTGCCAGCAGTTGGGACAATAGTCAAAACACCTTGTAC. Complete variable domain (other parts from reference TRBV19 and TRBJ2-4): GGIITQTPKFLIGQEGQKLTLKCQQNFNHDTMYWYRQDSGKGLRLIYYSITENDLQKGDLSEGYDASREKKSSFSLTVTSAQKNEMAVFLCASSWDNSQNTLYFGAGTRLSVL.

In regard to this clone: The listed genes are named as in mouse. The missing CDR3 end, 1 residue past where the read stops, is filled in from the germline J gene. Other DNA sequences within the sample encode an identical CDR3. The V gene is TRBV13-1, the J gene TRBJ1-1; no firm D call. With 4 bases removed from V and 1 base from J, the gap between germline ends came to 5 bases. Per germline, CDR1 NSHNY and CDR2 SYGAGN. This CDR3 has 12 residues. CDR3 in amino acids: CASSLKNTEVFF. The sequenced CDR3 bases are TGTGCCAGCAGTCTCAAAAACACAGAAGTCTTC.

Notes on this clone: All gene names here are mouse names. Read sequence stops 1 residue before the CDR3 end, and the germline J gene provides the missing end. The chain joins TRBV12-2 to TRBJ2-2, with TRBD2 matching over 10 bases. The ends lost 0 bases at V and 2 bases at J; junction bases unmatched: 8. The CDR3 covers 18 residues. Germline V gene sequence: CDR1 SGHLS, CDR2 HYDKME. CDR3 residues: CASSLSGGALRNTGQLYF. Incomplete CDR3 DNA: TGTGCCAGCTCTCTCTCTGGGGGGGCGCTACGGAACACCGGGCAGCTCTAC.

For this clone: All gene names here are mouse names. The read comes to an end 1 residue before the CDR3 does, leaving the germline J gene to fill in the end. The chain uses TRBV19 and TRBJ1-4; D remains ambiguous. CDR3 length: 15 amino acids. Germline CDR1 and CDR2: FNHDT and SITEND (reference sequence). The V gene lost 1 base and the J gene lost 0 bases, with 7 bases spanning the gap. CDR3 DNA (partial): TGTGCCAGCAGTATAAGAACACTTTCCAACGAAAGATTATTT. Protein sequence: CASSIRTLSNERLF. The full CDR3 reads CASSIRTLSNERLFF.

Comment on this clone: Gene names are mouse gene names. The CDR3 end lies 1 residue beyond the end of the read and is filled in from the germline J gene. The V and J genes are TRBV12-1 and TRBJ2-5, with 8 bases matching TRBD2. The germline gives CDR1 SGHSN, CDR2 HYEKVE. This CDR3 is 15 amino acids long. Trimming cost V 1 base and J 2 bases; bases outside gene matches: 4. CDR3 loop: CASSLGGRGQDTQYF. The DNA read from the CDR3 is TGTGCCAGCTCTCTGGGGGGGCGCGGCCAAGACACCCAGTAC.

About this clone: Gene names denote mouse genes. CDR3 in amino acids: CASSQGQIYNSPLYF. The covered CDR3 bases are TGTGCCAGCAGCCAAGGACAAATCTATAATTCGCCCCTCTAC. The chain recombines TRBV2 with TRBJ1-6, with D uncertain. The read terminates 1 residue ahead of where the CDR3 ends, so the germline J gene completes it. TRBJ1-6 is an open reading frame whose function is uncertain. CDR1 is LGHNA and CDR2 is YSYQKL in the germline V gene. V was cut by 1 base and J by 3 bases, with 7 bases left in between. This CDR3 comprises 15 residues.